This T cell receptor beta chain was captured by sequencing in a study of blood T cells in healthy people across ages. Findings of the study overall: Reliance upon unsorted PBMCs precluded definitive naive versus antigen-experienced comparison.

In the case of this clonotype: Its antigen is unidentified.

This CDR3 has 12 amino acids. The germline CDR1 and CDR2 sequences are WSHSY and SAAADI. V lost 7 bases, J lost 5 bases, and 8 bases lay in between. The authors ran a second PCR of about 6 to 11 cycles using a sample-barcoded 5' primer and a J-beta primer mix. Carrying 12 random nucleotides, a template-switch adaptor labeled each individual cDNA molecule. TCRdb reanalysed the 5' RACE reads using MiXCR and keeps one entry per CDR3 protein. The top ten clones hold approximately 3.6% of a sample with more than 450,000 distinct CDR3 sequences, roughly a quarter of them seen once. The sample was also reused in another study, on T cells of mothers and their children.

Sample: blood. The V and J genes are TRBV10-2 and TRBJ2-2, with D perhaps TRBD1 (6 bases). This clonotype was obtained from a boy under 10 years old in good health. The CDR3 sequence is CASKRGTGELFF. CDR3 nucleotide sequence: TGCGCCAGCAAGAGGGGGACCGGGGAGCTGTTTTTT.